The present T cell receptor (beta chain) was sequenced within a study of T cell repertoires in cytomegalovirus infection. About the study: Well-studied HLA-B-restricted CMV epitopes were used in the study alongside recently identified HLA-C-restricted ones.

In the case of this clonotype: Its antigen is unidentified.

Each CDR3 protein is one row after TCRdb ran MiXCR on the reads. The sample shows about 100,000 distinct CDR3 sequences, approximately 45% of them seen only once. CDR3 size: 15 residues. Trimming took off 4 bases at V and 3 bases at J, with 14 bases between the two ends. The germline V gene encodes CDR1 MNHEY and CDR2 SVGAGI. V is TRBV6-5 and J is TRBJ2-3; D is unclear. The sample in question was CD8+ T cells from cultured PBMCs, obtained from culture after CMV antigen stimulation. This TCR came from a human donor in good health (CMV status not recorded). Some clones in this sample may be carry-over from other donors' samples. The CDR3 nucleotides are TGTGCCAGCAGTTCGGCCCTCCTGGGGACAGATACGCAGTATTTT. Translated, it gives CASSSALLGTDTQYF.